What follows describes a single T cell receptor (beta chain). This clonotype turned up a few times. Its cognate antigen has yet to be identified. No much larger clone exists at a distance of one base, and base qualities are not known. These data come from a study of identical twins (dated by TCRdb to the mid-2010s). Some background on the complete study: The study deep-sequenced TCR alpha and beta repertoires from monozygotic twins, unrelated adults of various ages and cord blood to test whether fetal clonotypes persist. To rule out contamination, replicate twin experiments were performed at different times with different library preparation protocols. What the work shows at the level of the full study, not this receptor alone: Out-of-frame TCR alpha sharing in monozygotic twins was systematically underestimated by recombination models, whereas sharing between unrelated individuals was in agreement with the recombination models. Because the same donors could not be followed over many years, conclusions were based on cross-sectional statistical analysis. Fewer insertions were carried by abundant cord blood beta clonotypes, a similar but weaker trend appeared in young adult naive repertoires, and no such trend appeared in memory repertoires. The excess sharing between twins in beta out-of-frame sequences was weaker because fewer shared sequences reduced the signal-to-noise ratio. Invariant T cells such as MAIT and iNKT could partly confound zero-insertion analyses, though diverse VJ usage argued against this for most clonotypes. Compared with coincidental sharing between unrelated individuals, out-of-frame TCR alpha sequences shared between twins showed an excess of sequences with low generation probability.

The library came from 5' RACE. Sequencing relied on an Illumina HiSeq 2000. Template switching introduced a universal primer binding site; the final cDNA contained a unique molecular identifier, enabling accurate counting of TCR cDNA molecules. Specific primers in the conserved constant-segment region were used to synthesize first-strand cDNA for TCR alpha and beta chains. To control for contamination, every cDNA library carried two barcodes: a SMART-Mk sample barcode plus Illumina barcodes. TruSeq adapter sequences and Illumina sample barcodes were added in two successive PCR steps. TCR alpha and beta cDNA libraries were sequenced on the Illumina HiSeq platform with custom primers. The original pipeline was this. Unique molecular identifiers were extracted from raw reads with MiGEC, and CDR3 positions were determined with MiXCR. For each individual, recombination models were inferred using an EM algorithm with the repgenHMM and IGoR tools. The analysis of shared clonotypes was done with the tcR package in R, with sharing normalized by the product of cloneset sizes. Out-of-frame nonproductive sequences were analyzed to study raw recombination free of thymic and clonal selection effects. TCRdb reprocessed the public reads (quality trimming at Q25 with fastp, clone calling with MiXCR) and kept in-frame beta chains. Here each entry gathers all rows of one CDR3 protein and keeps the most common genes and DNA. It is TCRdb's table, rather than the study itself, that gives the V and J calls and clone size. The sample table holds around 340,000 distinct CDR3 sequences, of which approximately 13% were seen once. The ten largest clones add up to around 7.2% of the sample.

Spanning cysteine to phenylalanine, the CDR3 consists of 15 amino acids. Only the CDR3 portion is preserved as DNA: 45 bases, with reading frame beginning at the first base. CDR1 SQVTM and CDR2 ANQGSEA were looked up in the germline V gene. The germline ends are 18 bases apart after V is trimmed by 6 bases and J by 4 bases. Only healthy Caucasian donors were included. Three pairs of female monozygotic twins, all aged 18 to 29 years, were included in the twin cohort. Positive isolation kits from Invitrogen were used to isolate the CD4+ and CD8+ T cell populations. These data also formed part of another study, on yellow fever vaccine responses in identical twins. The second study's paper adds: According to the authors, the vaccine-induced T cell response in identical twins seemed to be partly convergent and partly specific to each individual. The study precisely tracked vaccine-responding T cell clones in identical twins.

Material for sequencing was CD8+ T cells sorted from blood. This TCR came from a woman aged 18-29 years in good health. The receptor chain draws on TRBV29-1 and TRBJ2-2, and perhaps TRBD1 as D gene, on 6 matching bases. The CDR3 reads CSVRPQGLPTGELFF. In nucleotides, the sequence is TGCAGCGTGCGCCCCCAGGGGCTTCCCACCGGGGAGCTGTTTTTT.